Given below is one T cell receptor (beta chain) in context. Its cognate antigen is unknown. These data come from a study of cytomegalovirus exposure and HLA in healthy donors. Study findings and constraints: Cytomegalovirus-associated TCR beta chains were listed, numbering approximately 150.

Germline-derived CDR1 and CDR2 are SGDLS and YYNGEE. V was pared by 4 bases and J by 2 bases, with 13 bases between. The length of the CDR3 is 14 residues. PCR primers comprised 60 Vbeta and 13 Jbeta primers. The data were produced by immunoSEQ multiplex PCR, yet TCRdb's version contains in-frame clones alone and is incomplete. The data hold about 120,000 clones, with approximately 72% observed a single time. Sample: PBMCs. This TCR derives from a man between 60 and 75 years old in good health and CMV-seropositive. The J gene is TRBJ2-7, the V gene TRBV9; D is unclear. CDR3 DNA sequence: TGTGCCAGCAGCCCCACGGTAGAACCCTACGAGCAGTACTTC. Protein sequence: CASSPTVEPYEQYF.